Reported below is one T cell receptor (beta chain). The data originate from a study of OX40 agonist ivuxolimab in advanced cancers. Clones were read by immunoSEQ multiplex PCR, and TCRdb kept only the in-frame ones, dropping some. The sample lists about 81,000 clones, 70% to 90% occurring once. This CDR3 is 16 amino acids long. V lost 0 bases, J lost 5 bases, and 6 bases stayed unmatched. The germline V gene has CDR1 MGHRA and CDR2 YSYEKL. The receptor's source is an adult with an advanced solid tumor such as melanoma, head and neck, liver or kidney cancer. The sample here was CD4+ or CD8+ T cells sorted from blood, taken in a trial of the OX40 agonist ivuxolimab. V gene TRBV4-1 combines with J gene TRBJ1-5; 8 nucleotides align to TRBD1. CDR3 in DNA: TGCGCCAGCAGCCAAGACCTACAGGGGGGGCATCAGCCCCAGCATTTT. Translation gives CASSQDLQGGHQPQHF.